This TCR beta chain was identified in a study of Graves' ophthalmopathy and Graves' hyperthyroidism. Study in general: Sampling took place at initial diagnosis, with peripheral blood obtained before any treatment. General study results and limits: Detected in blood as well were most expanded thyroid clonotypes with frequency above 0.001.

In the case of this clonotype: Its antigen is still unknown.

Moderately to severely active ophthalmopathy under 3 months, CAS at least 3, NOSPECS at least 4. Lactation, pregnancy, uncontrolled infections and other autoimmune diseases were all grounds for excluding patients. RNA transcripts served as template for amplifying TCR beta CDR3 sequences. HTBI-primed first-round RT-PCR preceded second-round multiplex PCR. TCRdb re-analysed the multiplex PCR reads in MiXCR, keeping a single row per CDR3 protein. This table holds about half a million distinct CDR3 sequences, around 15% found once. This receptor was taken from a woman aged 30 to 39 with Graves' ophthalmopathy. The sample taken for sequencing was blood.

The CDR3 spells CSARDTLAGLIGDTGELFF. The CDR3 DNA is TGCAGTGCTAGAGATACGCTAGCGGGTCTAATTGGGGACACCGGGGAGCTGTTTTTT. The chain uses TRBV20-1 and TRBJ2-2, with 8 positions matching TRBD2. Germline V gene lookup returns CDR1 DFQATT and CDR2 SNEGSKA (reference sequence). The junction had 15 bases not matched to a gene; V was cut back by 0 bases and J by 3 bases. The CDR3 has 19 amino acids.